The TCR beta chain described here comes from a study of blood T cells in healthy people across ages. General observations from the study: In long-lived donors, naive CD4+ cell counts and diversity exceeded those of aged donors.

The V gene end was trimmed by 2 bases and the J gene end by 0 bases; junction bases not matched to a gene: 10. In germline, CDR1 is SGHRS, CDR2 YFSETQ. The CDR3 loop spans 17 amino acids. On this clonotype: The target antigen is unknown.

The second PCR ran roughly 6 to 12 cycles with a sample-barcoded 5' primer and J-beta primers. Each CDR3 protein is one row after TCRdb ran MiXCR on the 5' RACE reads. This table has about 1.1 million distinct CDR3 sequences, about two fifths appearing once. Sequenced sample: blood. This sequence was found in a man aged 18 to 30 in good health. The chain couples TRBV5-1 to TRBJ1-1, with 7 nucleotides matching TRBD1. The CDR3 protein is CASSFRTGTVLNTEAFF. CDR3 coding DNA: TGCGCCAGCAGCTTTAGAACCGGGACAGTCCTGAACACTGAAGCTTTCTTT.